Listed below are T cell receptor beta chains from one sample, sequenced in a study of spatial heterogeneity in lung cancer. TCRdb analysed the 5' RACE reads with MiXCR anew, one entry per CDR3 protein. The repertoire holds 8,000 or so distinct CDR3 sequences, with 6.5% to 9% as singletons. The input for sequencing was lung tumor tissue, taken at surgery. The source is a male donor with early-stage non-small cell lung cancer. The CDR3 runs from the conserved cysteine through the conserved F or W. The D gene is left open where the match is weak. For some rows the clone size is stated as once, few or many, or as a class when expanded; others skip it.

abundance	v_gene	j_gene	d_gene	CDR3nt	CDR3aa
many	TRBV4-1	TRBJ2-1	NA	TGCGCCAGCAGCCAAGAAGGCCAGTACAATGAGCAGTTCTTC	CASSQEGQYNEQFF
medium-sized	TRBV20-1	TRBJ2-3	NA	TGCAGTGCTAGAGTTGGGGCGGATACGCAGTATTTT	CSARVGADTQYF
medium-sized	TRBV6-5	TRBJ2-1	TRBD2	TGTGCCAGCAGGTTAGCGGGAGGGTCCTACAATGAGCAGTTCTTC	CASRLAGGSYNEQFF
many	TRBV5-5	TRBJ2-5	NA	TGTGCCAGCAGCTTGCCCGGGAAAGAGACCCAGTACTTC	CASSLPGKETQYF
medium-sized	TRBV20-1	TRBJ1-1	NA	TGCAGTGCTAGAGAGGGGATTGAAGCTTTCTTT	CSAREGIEAFF
medium-sized	TRBV7-9	TRBJ2-1	TRBD2	TGTGCCAGCAGCTTAAGCGGGAGGAGCTCCTACAATGAGCAGTTCTTC	CASSLSGRSSYNEQFF
few	TRBV29-1	TRBJ2-1	TRBD2	TGCAGCGTTGAAGAGGGAAGCGGGAGGGCCAATGAGCAGTTCTTC	CSVEEGSGRANEQFF
medium-sized	TRBV20-1	TRBJ2-2	TRBD1	TGCAGTGCTAGAGCCGGGACAGGGGTGACCGGGGAGCTGTTTTTT	CSARAGTGVTGELFF
many	TRBV10-2	TRBJ2-1	TRBD2	TGCGCCAGCAGTGAGTCTACTGGACTAGCGGGACAACACAATGAGCAGTTCTTC	CASSESTGLAGQHNEQFF
medium-sized	TRBV20-1	TRBJ2-5	NA	TGCAGTACCTATCCGCGGGGTTACCAAGAGACCCAGTACTTC	CSTYPRGYQETQYF
many	TRBV2	TRBJ1-3	NA	TGTGCCAGCATCTCCGCATGGTTTGGAAACACCATATATTTT	CASISAWFGNTIYF
many	TRBV28	TRBJ2-7	NA	TGTGCCAGCAGCACCCCCCCCTACGAGCAGTACTTC	CASSTPPYEQYF
many	TRBV4-3	TRBJ1-4	NA	TGCGCCAGCAGCCAAGTAGGCGGGGTTCTAAATGAAAAACTGTTTTTT	CASSQVGGVLNEKLFF
many	TRBV7-9	TRBJ2-5	NA	TGTGCCAGCAGTCGTCCCTCAGGGACCCAGTACTTC	CASSRPSGTQYF
many	TRBV5-5	TRBJ2-7	TRBD2	TGTGCCAGCAGCCCAAGTCGGGGGGTTAACTACGAGCAGTACTTC	CASSPSRGVNYEQYF
medium-sized	TRBV3-1	TRBJ2-5	TRBD1	TGTGCCAGCACCTTGACAGGGGGCCAGTCCCGGGGAGAGACCCAGTACTTC	CASTLTGGQSRGETQYF
many	TRBV18	TRBJ2-7	TRBD2	TGTGCCAGCTCACCAGGTTCTAGCGGGATCTACGAGCAGTACTTC	CASSPGSSGIYEQYF
NA	TRBV12-3/TRBV12-4	TRBJ2-3	NA	TGTGCCAGCAGTTTACCCAGGTACACAGATACGCAGTATTTT	CASSLPRYTDTQYF
few	TRBV28	TRBJ2-2	NA	TGTGCCAGCAGAACCGGGAGCGCCACCGGGGAGCTGTTTTTT	CASRTGSATGELFF
NA	TRBV7-2	TRBJ2-7	NA	TGTGCCAGCAGCGTCGGACTCCGCGGGGACGAGCAGTACTTC	CASSVGLRGDEQYF
NA	TRBV5-1	TRBJ1-4	NA	TGCGCCAGCAGCTTGGATGGCAGCGTAATGTCAAATGAAAAACTGTTTTTT	CASSLDGSVMSNEKLFF
many	TRBV7-8	TRBJ1-1	NA	TGTGCCAGCAGCTTAGATGGGGGTCGGTTTGAAGCTTTCTTT	CASSLDGGRFEAFF
many	TRBV7-6	TRBJ2-5	TRBD2	TGTGCCAGCAGCGGCCGGACTAGCGGGGAGACCCAGTACTTC	CASSGRTSGETQYF
medium-sized	TRBV5-1	TRBJ1-1	TRBD1	TGCGCCAGCAGCTCCACCGGGACAGGGGTGAAGGGCACTGAAGCTTTCTTT	CASSSTGTGVKGTEAFF
large	TRBV5-1	TRBJ2-3	NA	TGCGCCAGCAGCGCATCGGGACAAGCTTCCGGCGATACGCAGTATTTT	CASSASGQASGDTQYF
NA	TRBV7-2	TRBJ2-7	TRBD2	TGTGCCAGCAGCTTTTCTAGCGGAGGGGCCTACACGCAGTACTTC	CASSFSSGGAYTQYF
few	TRBV5-1	TRBJ2-2	NA	TGCGCCAGCAGCTTGGAATCAGTCTTAGGGGAGCTGTTTTTT	CASSLESVLGELFF
medium-sized	TRBV19	TRBJ1-5	NA	TGTGCCAGTGGGGGTACAAGCAATCAGCCCCAGCATTTT	CASGGTSNQPQHF
medium-sized	TRBV7-9	TRBJ2-7	NA	TGTGCCAGCAGCCCCGGGATGCGCGACGAGCAGTACTTC	CASSPGMRDEQYF
many	TRBV5-4	TRBJ2-5	TRBD1	TGTGCCAGCAGCGCCCGGACAGGTCAAGAGACCCAGTACTTC	CASSARTGQETQYF
many	TRBV6-5	TRBJ2-7	TRBD1	TGTGCCAGCAGTCGGGACAGGGCCTACGAGCAGTACTTC	CASSRDRAYEQYF
many	TRBV27	TRBJ2-2	TRBD1	TGTGCCAGCAGGTGGGGACAGGGTGCGCTGTTTTTT	CASRWGQGALFF
NA	TRBV19	TRBJ1-1	NA	TGTGCCAGTAATCTCCGGACGGGGCTTGCGAGGACTGAAGCTTTCTTT	CASNLRTGLARTEAFF
medium-sized	TRBV12-3/TRBV12-4	TRBJ2-3	NA	TGTGCCAGCAGTTTACAGTACACAGATACGCAGTATTTT	CASSLQYTDTQYF
medium-sized	TRBV5-4	TRBJ2-1	NA	TGTGCCAGTAGACAGGACTCCTACAATGAGCAGTTCTTC	CASRQDSYNEQFF
many	TRBV28	TRBJ2-7	NA	TGTGCCAGCAGTTTACTAAGAAGATTCTACGAGCAGTACTTC	CASSLLRRFYEQYF
many	TRBV5-1	TRBJ1-2	TRBD1	TGCGCCAGCAGCTTCCAGGGGGAAGGCTACACCTTC	CASSFQGEGYTF
many	TRBV7-2	TRBJ1-5	NA	TGTGCCAGCAGCTTAGGGGGTTATAGCAATCAGCCCCAGCATTTT	CASSLGGYSNQPQHF
medium-sized	TRBV5-1	TRBJ2-7	NA	TGCGCCAGCAGCCTGCCCGGGACAACCTACGAGCAGTACTTC	CASSLPGTTYEQYF
medium-sized	TRBV5-8	TRBJ2-1	NA	TGTGCCAGCAGCTCCCTCTCCGGGAACTCCTACAATGAGCAGTTCTTC	CASSSLSGNSYNEQFF
medium-sized	TRBV7-2	TRBJ1-2	NA	TGTGCCAGCAGCAGGGGCCTCTATGGCTACACCTTC	CASSRGLYGYTF